Shown below are 4 T cell receptor beta chains from a single sample sequenced in a study of cytomegalovirus exposure and HLA in healthy donors. This PCR relied on a set of 60 Vbeta primers and 13 Jbeta primers. The data were produced by immunoSEQ multiplex PCR, yet TCRdb's version contains in-frame clones alone and is incomplete. The sample has some 130,000 clones; approximately 86% are singletons. The sample was PBMCs. The receptors shown here come from a boy aged 5-17 years in good health and CMV-seronegative.

The rearrangement links TRBV10-2 to TRBJ2-7; 7 bases agree with TRBD1. The CDR3 runs to 13 residues. V dropped 10 bases and J dropped 3; count of bases not matched to a gene: 9. Germline CDR1 is WSHSY and CDR2 is SAAADI. The CDR3 sequence is CATGPGQNYEQYF. CDR3 nucleotide sequence: TGCGCCACAGGCCCGGGACAGAACTACGAGCAGTACTTC.

The gene calls are TRBV25-1 and TRBJ2-5, with a possible D match to TRBD2 (5 bases). Between the trimmed V and J ends, which lost 5 bases and 1 base, there was a span of 14 bases. The CDR3 spans 15 residues. Germline V lookup: CDR1 MGHDK, CDR2 SYGVNS. CDR3 loop: CASSQPGLSQETQYF. The CDR3 DNA follows: TGTGCCAGCAGTCAGCCGGGGTTGTCCCAAGAGACCCAGTACTTC.

The chain recombines TRBV7-2 with TRBJ1-5, with 11 positions matching TRBD1. CDR3 size: 17 residues. Trimming at V came to 0 bases and at J to 6 bases, leaving 7 bases not matched to a gene. The germline CDR1 and CDR2 sequences are SGHTA and FQGNSA. For the CDR3, the DNA is TGTGCCAGCAGCTTAGCGCTAATAGGGACAGGGGGTCAGCCCCAGCATTTT. Encoded protein: CASSLALIGTGGQPQHF.

V usage is TRBV4-1 and J usage is TRBJ2-3; 7 bases map to TRBD1. CDR1 is MGHRA, CDR2 YSYEKL, per germline. After removal of 7 bases from V and 4 bases from J, the junction contained 11 bases not matched to a gene. The CDR3 contains 15 residues. The CDR3 sequence: CASKNTGVGADTQYF. The CDR3 region has the DNA TGCGCCAGCAAGAACACAGGGGTTGGGGCAGATACGCAGTATTTT.